The next 27 T cell receptor beta chains were all read from a single sample in a study of T cells in Graves' hyperthyroidism and ophthalmopathy. TCR beta CDR3 regions were amplified from RNA transcripts. A first-round RT-PCR of the TCR CDR3 used the HTBI primer set. TCRdb ran MiXCR on the multiplex PCR reads and lists one entry per CDR3 protein. The data hold under 250,000 distinct CDR3 sequences, with less than 20% observed a single time. Sequencing used blood. The receptors here all came from a woman in her forties or fifties with Graves' hyperthyroidism.

This clonotype was picked up many times. The chain is built from TRBV19 and TRBJ2-7; 9 bases line up with TRBD1. Looked up from germline, CDR1 is LNHDA and CDR2 is SQIVND (reference sequence). The CDR3 loop spans 13 amino acids. Trimming removed 7 bases from V and 1 base from J; junction bases left unmatched: 2. This CDR3 reads CASTDRGSYEQYF. Written as DNA, the CDR3 is TGTGCCAGTACGGACAGGGGATCCTACGAGCAGTACTTC.

V and J are TRBV7-9 and TRBJ2-1; no definite D call. V gave up 4 bases and J gave up 5 bases, with 18 bases separating them. Per germline, CDR1 SEHNR and CDR2 FQNEAQ (reference sequence). The CDR3 covers 16 residues. The CDR3 coding sequence is TGTGCCAGCAGCTCCTATAAGGCCTGGGAAGACAATGAGCAGTTCTTC. Translated: CASSSYKAWEDNEQFF.

The rearrangement uses TRBV6-1 and TRBJ2-2; no definite D call. Per the germline V gene, CDR1 is MNHNS and CDR2 is SASEGT. V lost 2 bases and J 3 bases, leaving 7 bases between the germline ends. The CDR3 runs to 14 residues. For the CDR3, the DNA is TGTGCCAGCAGTGAATTGAGAGACACCGGGGAGCTGTTTTTT. As protein: CASSELRDTGELFF.

This clonotype has just a few counts. The J gene is TRBJ2-5, the V gene TRBV28; D is tentatively TRBD1 or TRBD2 (5 bases each). CDR1 MDHEN and CDR2 SYDVKM come from the germline V gene. The length of the CDR3 is 15 residues. Trimming took off 5 bases at V and 0 bases at J, with 13 bases between the two ends. Written as DNA, the CDR3 is TGTGCCAGCAGTCCCCTCCGGGGCGACCAAGAGACCCAGTACTTC. This translates into CASSPLRGDQETQYF.

This clonotype came up a few times. J is TRBJ1-5 and V is TRBV6-2 or TRBV6-3; D might be TRBD1 (6 bases). The CDR3 consists of 15 residues. Per the germline V gene, CDR1 is MNHEY and CDR2 is SVGEGT. V was trimmed by 2 bases and J by 2 bases, leaving 10 bases between them. The CDR3 protein is CASSYGGRGNQPQHF. CDR3 bases: TGTGCCAGCAGTTACGGGGGGCGAGGCAATCAGCCCCAGCATTTT.

V gene TRBV20-1 combines with J gene TRBJ2-1; weak D call: TRBD2 (6 bases). Trimming left V 0 bases short and J 4 bases short, with 19 bases between. The CDR3 covers 17 residues. Germline assignment: CDR1 DFQATT and CDR2 SNEGSKA (reference sequence). The CDR3 coding sequence is TGCAGTGCTAGAGATTTGGCGGGACTCCAGATATACAATGAGCAGTTCTTC. Translating gives CSARDLAGLQIYNEQFF.

At least ten counts were recorded for this clonotype. The gene calls are TRBV5-1 and TRBJ1-5; 9 nucleotides align to TRBD1. The V gene end was trimmed by 2 bases and the J gene end by 4 bases; junction bases not matched to a gene: 1. The germline V gene encodes CDR1 SGHRS and CDR2 YFSETQ. The CDR3 is 14 amino acids. Here the CDR3 DNA reads TGCGCCAGCAGCTTCGGACAGGGGAATCAGCCCCAGCATTTT. Residues: CASSFGQGNQPQHF. The full variable domain, completed using reference TRBV5-1 and TRBJ1-5, is KAGVTQTPRYLIKTRGQQVTLSCSPISGHRSVSWYQQTPGQGLQFLFEYFSETQRNKGNFPGRFSGRQFSNSRSEMNVSTLELGDSALYLCASSFGQGNQPQHFGDGTRLSIL.

In this sample, this clonotype turned up many times. J is TRBJ1-2 and V is TRBV28; TRBD1 aligns across 7 bases. The CDR3 extends over 15 amino acids. In germline, CDR1 is MDHEN, CDR2 SYDVKM. Trimming cost V 1 base and J 6 bases; bases outside gene matches: 8. CDR3 sequence: CASSLYAGGPDGYTF. The CDR3, as DNA: TGTGCCAGCAGTTTATACGCAGGGGGTCCTGATGGCTACACCTTC.

This clonotype has a count of ten or more. The CDR3 sequence: CSARDFRDPTEAFF. CDR3 DNA sequence: TGCAGTGCTAGAGATTTCAGGGACCCGACTGAAGCTTTCTTT. The V gene is TRBV20-1, the J gene TRBJ1-1, with TRBD1 as a possible D gene (5 bases). Trimming took 0 bases from V and 5 from J, leaving 13 bases between them. The CDR3 is made up of 14 amino acids. Per germline, CDR1 DFQATT and CDR2 SNEGSKA (reference sequence).

In its sample, this clonotype was seen many times. This chain joins TRBV7-9 and TRBJ2-3, with 11 bases lining up with TRBD2. The germline CDR1 and CDR2 sequences are SEHNR and FQNEAQ (reference sequence). Trimming took 2 bases from V and 5 from J; bases not matched to a gene: 9. This CDR3 spans 17 amino acids. The CDR3 loop reads CASSLFGLAGGRDTQYF. CDR3 bases: TGTGCCAGCAGCTTATTCGGCCTAGCGGGAGGACGAGATACGCAGTATTTT.

In its sample, this clonotype was seen many times. The rearrangement uses TRBV12-5 and TRBJ1-2; no clear D gene. V dropped 2 bases and J dropped 4 bases, with 8 bases sitting between them. The CDR3 is 13 residues long. Per germline, CDR1 LGHNT and CDR2 FRNRAP. In DNA form, the CDR3 reads TGTGCTAGTGGTTTGTTTCCCAGCTATGGCTACACCTTC. Residues: CASGLFPSYGYTF. Filled out from reference TRBV12-5 and TRBJ1-2, the complete variable domain reads DARVTQTPRHKVTEMGQEVTMRCQPILGHNTVFWYRQTMMQGLELLAYFRNRAPLDDSGMPKDRFSAEMPDATLATLKIQPSEPRDSAVYFCASGLFPSYGYTFGSGTRLTVV.

The chain recombines TRBV5-6 with TRBJ2-5, with TRBD1 as a possible D gene (6 bases). The germline V and J ends were trimmed by 4 bases and 6 bases, with 22 bases remaining between them. CDR1 and CDR2 (germline): SGHDT, YYEEEE. The CDR3 length is 16 residues. CDR3 loop: CASSPGLGLGQKTQYF. As DNA, the CDR3 is TGTGCCAGCAGCCCAGGACTGGGGTTGGGACAAAAGACCCAGTACTTC.

This clonotype was counted at least ten times. The junction shows a germline mismatch at one end, possibly a read error. The genes are TRBV7-2 and TRBJ2-3; maybe TRBD1 (6 bases). This CDR3 spans 16 amino acids. From germline, CDR1 is SGHTA and CDR2 FQGNSA. The CDR3 bases are TGTGCCAGCAGTTTAGCCCCAGGGGTTAGCACAGATACGCAGTATTTT. It codes for CASSLAPGVSTDTQYF.

With respect to this clonotype: A much larger clone lies a single base off, so this may be a read error. The chain carries TRBV5-6 and TRBJ2-7; D call uncertain. Trimming removed 4 bases from V and 3 bases from J, with 14 bases in between. The V gene's germline CDR1 is SGHDT and CDR2 YYEEEE. The CDR3 extends over 14 amino acids. In DNA, the CDR3 is TGTGCCAGCAGCCTTACGAGACAAGGCTACGAGCAGTACTTC. The encoded protein is CASSLTRQGYEQYF.

The chain is built from TRBV19 and TRBJ1-4; TRBD1 might be the D (5 bases). The CDR3 is 14 amino acids. Germline values: CDR1 LNHDA, CDR2 SQIVND (reference sequence). The V gene lost 7 bases and the J gene lost 3 bases, with 12 bases spanning the gap. The CDR3 is CASNRWGSNEKLFF. The CDR3, as DNA: TGTGCCAGTAACCGGTGGGGGTCTAATGAAAAACTGTTTTTT.

This clonotype was recorded a few times. The V gene is TRBV5-1, the J gene TRBJ2-3; 8 positions match TRBD1. V lost 4 bases to trimming and J lost 5 bases; unmatched junction nucleotides: 3. CDR3 length: 13 amino acids. Germline V gene lookup returns CDR1 SGHRS and CDR2 YFSETQ. The CDR3 coding sequence is TGCGCCAGCAGCATGGACAGGGTAGATACGCAGTATTTT. Translated, it gives CASSMDRVDTQYF.

Notes on this clonotype: One base away lies a much larger clone, so this may be a sequencing read error. The J gene is TRBJ1-5, the V gene TRBV7-8, with TRBD1 as a possible D gene (5 bases). The V end lost 1 base, the J end lost 3 bases, and 16 bases lay between the germline ends. In germline, CDR1 is SGHVS, CDR2 FQNEAQ. The CDR3 loop spans 17 amino acids. The CDR3 here is CASSLGPRAGANQPQHF. In nucleotides, the CDR3 is TGTGCCAGCAGCTTAGGGCCCAGGGCTGGGGCCAATCAGCCCCAGCATTTT. Based on the CDR3 plus reference TRBV7-8 and TRBJ1-5, the full variable domain is GAGVSQSPRYKVAKRGQDVALRCDPISGHVSLFWYQQALGQGPEFLTYFQNEAQLDKSGLPSDRFFAERPEGSVSTLKIQRTQQEDSAVYLCASSLGPRAGANQPQHFGDGTRLSIL.

This clonotype was picked up many times. The chain combines TRBV9 with TRBJ2-3; D possibly matches TRBD1 or TRBD2 (5 bases each). The CDR3 has 12 amino acids. V was cut by 4 bases and J by 8 bases, with 11 bases left in between. Looked up from germline, CDR1 is SGDLS and CDR2 is YYNGEE. In nucleotides, the CDR3 is TGTGCCAGCAGCCTGCCGGGACCTACGCAGTATTTT. It is translated as CASSLPGPTQYF. Full variable domain (remainder filled in from reference TRBV9 and TRBJ2-3): DSGVTQTPKHLITATGQRVTLRCSPRSGDLSVYWYQQSLDQGLQFLIQYYNGEERAKGNILERFSAQQFPDLHSELNLSSLELGDSALYFCASSLPGPTQYFGPGTRLTVL.

This clonotype came up many times. V gene TRBV18 combines with J gene TRBJ2-5, with D unresolved. Trimming removed 2 bases from V and 0 bases from J, with 16 bases in between. The germline V gene encodes CDR1 KGHSH and CDR2 LQKENI. The CDR3 covers 17 residues. In nucleotides, the CDR3 is TGTGCCAGCTCACCAAGACTCGGACGGCAGTACCAAGAGACCCAGTACTTC. Its protein is CASSPRLGRQYQETQYF.

The table lists this clonotype with a few counts. This sequence joins TRBV30 and TRBJ1-4; D might be TRBD1 (6 bases). This CDR3 is built from 15 residues. Trimming cost V 1 base and J 5 bases, with 14 bases left between them. CDR1 is GTSNPN and CDR2 is SVGIG in the germline V gene (reference sequence). CDR3 residues: CAWSGGPTGNEKLFF. In DNA, the CDR3 is TGTGCCTGGAGTGGAGGACCTACAGGGAATGAAAAACTGTTTTTT.

Here the CDR3 DNA reads TGCGCCAGCAGCCGCCAGACAGGGATCACTGAAGCTTTCTTT. Translated, it gives CASSRQTGITEAFF. The chain employs TRBV5-1 and TRBJ1-1; 7 bases line up with TRBD1. The CDR3 contains 14 residues. V dropped 4 bases and J dropped 4; count of bases not matched to a gene: 7. Germline CDR1 reads SGHRS; CDR2 reads YFSETQ.

In this sample, this clonotype turned up many times. The chain employs TRBV6-1 and TRBJ2-5; TRBD2 matches at 10 bases. Germline lookup yields CDR1 MNHNS and CDR2 SASEGT. The CDR3 consists of 16 residues. The trim removed 5 bases at V and 5 bases at J, leaving 11 bases unmatched. This CDR3 is CASSYSLAGVSETQYF. For the CDR3, the DNA is TGTGCCAGCAGTTATTCCCTAGCGGGAGTTTCGGAGACCCAGTACTTC.

The chain is built from TRBV4-1 and TRBJ2-7; D tentatively reads TRBD1 or TRBD2 (6 bases each). The CDR3 consists of 15 residues. V was clipped by 1 base and J by 0 bases, with 10 bases between them. Germline lookup yields CDR1 MGHRA and CDR2 YSYEKL. As DNA, the CDR3 is TGCGCCAGCAGCCAAGGGGGGGCTGACTCCTACGAGCAGTACTTC. It translates to CASSQGGADSYEQYF.

The chain links TRBV5-1 to TRBJ2-1, with D unresolved. CDR1 and CDR2 (germline): SGHRS, YFSETQ. The V end was cut by 2 bases, the J end by 5 bases, with 11 bases between. The CDR3 has 14 residues. The chain's CDR3 is CASSLKRENNEQFF. The CDR3 nucleotides read TGCGCCAGCAGCTTAAAAAGGGAAAACAATGAGCAGTTCTTC.

This clonotype was counted only a few times. The genes are TRBV29-1 and TRBJ1-1; no firm D call. The CDR3 is 13 residues long. Germline V gene data show CDR1 as SQVTM and CDR2 as ANQGSEA. Trimming shortened V by 6 bases and J by 5 bases, and 16 bases separated the two germline ends. CDR3 nucleotide sequence: TGCAGCGTGATGCCGCGGATTGTGACTGAAGCTTTCTTT. This translates into CSVMPRIVTEAFF.

This clonotype was recorded at least ten times. The chain carries TRBV28 and TRBJ1-1; D is ambiguous. CDR3 length: 13 residues. Trimming stripped 7 bases from V and 1 base from J, with 10 bases between. CDR1 is MDHEN and CDR2 is SYDVKM in the germline V gene. The CDR3 DNA is TGTGCCAGCAACAGACACACGAACACTGAAGCTTTCTTT. This encodes CASNRHTNTEAFF.

This clonotype was detected many times. The rearrangement uses TRBV2 and TRBJ2-1; 9 bases match TRBD2. Trimming cost V 8 bases and J 8 bases; bases outside gene matches: 13. CDR3 length equals 15 residues. CDR1 is SNHLY and CDR2 is FYNNEI in the germline V gene. The CDR3 is CASPLGSSGIHEQFF. CDR3 DNA sequence: TGTGCCAGCCCCCTCGGCTCTAGCGGGATCCATGAGCAGTTCTTC.